Following are 18 T cell receptor beta chains from one sample sequenced in a study of cytomegalovirus exposure and HLA in healthy donors. PCR amplification relied on 60 Vbeta primers (plus 13 Jbeta primers). Data came from immunoSEQ multiplex PCR; TCRdb stores just in-frame clones and leaves some out. The data hold 100,000 or so clones, with 60% to 85% observed a single time. The sample consisted of PBMCs. The receptors were gathered from a woman aged 40-49 years in good health and CMV-seronegative.

The chain uses TRBV7-3 and TRBJ2-3; TRBD2 matches 9 bases. Germline CDR1 and CDR2: SGHTA and FQGTGA. J was trimmed by 5 bases and V by 0 bases; bases with no gene match: 3. This CDR3 region has 15 residues. CDR3 DNA sequence: TGTGCCAGCAGCTTAACTAGCGGGGGAAGAGATACGCAGTATTTT. Protein sequence: CASSLTSGGRDTQYF.

This chain joins TRBV11-3 and TRBJ2-6; D not resolved. CDR1 is SGHNT and CDR2 is YENEEA in the germline V gene. Trimming removed 6 bases at V and 0 bases at J, with 6 bases between. This CDR3 has 14 residues. The CDR3 loop is CASSPHSGANVLTF. CDR3 sequence (DNA): TGTGCCAGCAGTCCCCACTCTGGGGCCAACGTCCTGACTTTC. Full variable domain (outside the CDR3, taken from reference TRBV11-3 and TRBJ2-6): EAGVVQSPRYKIIEKKQPVAFWCNPISGHNTLYWYLQNLGQGPELLIRYENEEAVDDSQLPKDRFSAERLKGVDSTLKIQPAELGDSAVYLCASSPHSGANVLTFGAGSRLTVL.

This clone turned up a few times. This CDR3 fails to terminate in the conserved phenylalanine or tryptophan, so it likely reflects a read error. This rearrangement joins TRBV6-4 to TRBJ2-2; D might be TRBD1 (5 bases). CDR1 is MRHNA, CDR2 SNTAGT, per germline. There are 14 residues in the CDR3. Trimming pared 4 bases from V and 3 bases from J, leaving 9 bases between. The CDR3, as DNA: TGTGCCAGCAGTGCGTTAGGGGACACCGGGGAGCTGTTTGTT. The encoded protein is CASSALGDTGELFV.

The chain links TRBV5-1 to TRBJ1-6; perhaps TRBD1 as D (5 bases). The CDR3 consists of 14 residues. Trimming removed 4 bases at V and 10 bases at J, with 15 bases between. CDR1 SGHRS and CDR2 YFSETQ come from the germline V gene. This CDR3 is CASSRGQDESPLHF. The CDR3 DNA reads TGCGCCAGCAGCCGCGGACAAGATGAGTCACCCCTCCACTTT.

The V call is TRBV28, the J call TRBJ1-2; TRBD1 is a possible D gene (6 bases). V lost 5 bases to trimming and J lost 3 bases, with 7 bases between them. Germline lookup yields CDR1 MDHEN and CDR2 SYDVKM. This CDR3 spans 12 amino acids. The DNA for the CDR3 is TGTGCCAGCAGTACAGGGTACTATGGCTACACCTTC. Translating it yields CASSTGYYGYTF.

V usage is TRBV30 and J usage is TRBJ2-7; no definite D call. The germline gives CDR1 GTSNPN, CDR2 SVGIG (reference sequence). Deletions cut 1 base from V and 3 bases from J, with 4 bases between. The CDR3 loop spans 11 amino acids. In DNA form, the CDR3 reads TGTGCCTGGAGTGACAGCTACGAGCAGTACTTC. It codes for CAWSDSYEQYF.

J is TRBJ2-7 and V is TRBV27, with D uncertain. From germline, CDR1 is MNHEY and CDR2 SMNVEV (reference sequence). V gave up 5 bases and J gave up 5 bases, with 13 bases separating them. This CDR3 contains 13 residues. CDR3 amino acids: CASSPLRFHEQYF. The CDR3 nucleotides read TGTGCCAGCAGTCCACTAAGGTTCCACGAGCAGTACTTC.

The V and J genes are TRBV5-1 and TRBJ2-7; TRBD1 matches at 7 bases. J gave up 1 base and V 1 base, and 5 bases lay outside the gene matches. The germline V gene has CDR1 SGHRS and CDR2 YFSETQ. This CDR3 contains 15 residues. CDR3 protein: CASSLIGQESYEQYF. CDR3 bases: TGCGCCAGCAGCTTGATCGGACAGGAGTCCTACGAGCAGTACTTC.

This chain uses TRBV6-1 with TRBJ2-7, with a possible D match to TRBD1 (6 bases). The germline CDR1 and CDR2 sequences are MNHNS and SASEGT. The CDR3 covers 13 residues. Trimming cost V 4 bases and J 4 bases, with 11 bases left between them. CDR3 region: CASSAEGGYEQYF. The CDR3 bases are TGTGCCAGCAGTGCCGAAGGGGGTTACGAGCAGTACTTC.

The chain uses TRBV5-3 and TRBJ2-7, with 9 bases aligning to TRBD2. TRBV5-3 is marked as an open reading frame, function uncertain. This CDR3 has 15 amino acids. With 4 bases clipped from V and 4 bases from J, the junction kept 9 bases outside the gene matches. The DNA for the CDR3 is TGTGCCAGAAGCCGCTCCGAGACTAGCGGTTACGAGCAGTACTTC. Its translation is CARSRSETSGYEQYF.

The rearrangement joins TRBV4-2 to TRBJ2-6; 9 positions agree with TRBD1. CDR3 length equals 17 residues. Germline-derived CDR1 and CDR2 are LGHNA and YNFKEQ. V shed 3 bases, J shed 3 bases, and the junction held 6 bases outside the gene matches. Written as DNA, the CDR3 is TGTGCCAGCAGCCATGTGGACAGGGGCGGTGGGGCCAACGTCCTGACTTTC. Translating gives CASSHVDRGGGANVLTF.

The chain combines TRBV10-3 with TRBJ1-2; D remains unclear. The germline V and J ends were trimmed by 5 bases and 4 bases, with 17 bases remaining between them. Germline V gene lookup returns CDR1 ENHRY and CDR2 SYGVKD. This CDR3 spans 15 amino acids. For the CDR3, the DNA is TGTGCCATCAGTCCGAGTTCATGGTACTCCTATGGCTACACCTTC. Translated, it gives CAISPSSWYSYGYTF.

The chain joins TRBV7-9 to TRBJ2-3; the match to TRBD2 covers 11 bases. J lost 5 bases, V lost 3 bases, and 4 bases had no gene match. Germline V gene sequence: CDR1 SEHNR, CDR2 FQNEAQ (reference sequence). The CDR3 runs 15 residues. The chain's CDR3 is CASSFSGGAIDTQYF. CDR3 DNA: TGTGCCAGCAGCTTTAGCGGGGGGGCCATAGATACGCAGTATTTT.

This clone was counted between two and nine times. This chain links TRBV2 with TRBJ1-1; 7 nucleotides match TRBD1. Germline trimming cut 7 bases from V and 3 bases from J; bases unmatched to any gene: 5. This CDR3 is 13 amino acids long. CDR1 and CDR2 from the germline V gene are SNHLY and FYNNEI. The CDR3 sequence: CASTRQGYTEAFF. As DNA, the CDR3 is TGTGCCAGCACAAGACAGGGATACACTGAAGCTTTCTTT.

This clone has more than one count but fewer than ten. The chain combines TRBV25-1 with TRBJ2-1, with 8 nucleotides matching TRBD2. The CDR3 runs 14 residues. CDR1 and CDR2 (germline): MGHDK, SYGVNS. Trimming removed 1 base from V and 6 bases from J; junction bases left unmatched: 2. The CDR3 loop reads CASSELGTSNEQFF. CDR3 coding DNA: TGTGCCAGCAGTGAATTAGGGACTAGCAATGAGCAGTTCTTC.

The chain is built from TRBV7-8 and TRBJ1-2, with 7 bases aligning to TRBD1. This CDR3 has 14 residues. The trim removed 6 bases at V and 8 bases at J, leaving 12 bases unmatched. CDR1 SGHVS and CDR2 FQNEAQ come from the germline V gene. CDR3 amino acids: CASRDLGTAGGYTF. The DNA of the CDR3 is TGTGCCAGCAGGGACCTGGGGACAGCCGGAGGCTACACCTTC.

The chain has TRBV5-1 and TRBJ1-6; D unclear. The CDR3 has 14 amino acids. Germline assignment: CDR1 SGHRS and CDR2 YFSETQ. Trimming removed 7 bases from V and 8 bases from J, with 16 bases in between. The CDR3 bases are TGCGCCAGCGGACTGCACGGAGGAGATTCACCCCTCCACTTT. This translates into CASGLHGGDSPLHF.

V gene TRBV5-8 combines with J gene TRBJ2-3; TRBD2 aligns across 10 bases. Germline V CDR1 and CDR2: SGHTS, YDEGEE. The ends lost 4 bases at V and 0 bases at J; junction bases unmatched: 2. This CDR3 has 15 amino acids. The CDR3 loop reads CASSISGGSTDTQYF. The CDR3 DNA is TGTGCCAGCAGCATTAGCGGGGGGAGCACAGATACGCAGTATTTT.